This T cell receptor beta chain was profiled in a study of T-cell reconstitution after alpha-beta-depleted transplantation in children. This clonotype was seen more than once but under ten times. Germline-derived CDR1 and CDR2 are SGHTA and FQGNSA. V was cut by 2 bases and J by 2 bases, with 13 bases left in between. The CDR3 runs to 15 residues. Preparation of the TCRbeta library involved a method that used unique molecular identifiers. TCRdb analysed the PCR reads with MiXCR anew, one entry per CDR3 protein. Of about 210,000 distinct CDR3 sequences listed, roughly a sixth are singletons. Here the sequenced sample was PBMCs, mostly from graft donor cells, taken 360 days after TCRalphabeta/CD19-depleted stem cell transplant. The sequence came from a male patient between 2 and 10 years old who had a stem cell transplant for acute lymphoblastic leukemia, so the T cells may come from the graft donor. The rearrangement uses TRBV7-2 and TRBJ2-7, with a tentative D call TRBD2 (6 bases). Here the CDR3 reads CASSLLAKGAYEQYF. The CDR3 DNA follows: TGTGCCAGCAGCTTACTAGCGAAGGGAGCCTACGAGCAGTACTTC.